The 17 T cell receptor beta chains presented below share a single source sample, sequenced in a study of cytomegalovirus exposure and HLA in healthy donors. PCR involved 60 Vbeta and 13 Jbeta primers. TCRdb's copy holds only in-frame clones and misses some; the assay was immunoSEQ multiplex PCR. The data contain over 200,000 clones, 70% to 85% of them singletons. The sequenced sample consisted of PBMCs. Source of these receptors: an older woman in good health and CMV-seropositive.

The chain carries TRBV14 and TRBJ2-3, with 9 bases fitting TRBD2. Germline CDR1 and CDR2: SGHDN and FVKESK. Germline trimming cut 5 bases from V and 5 bases from J; bases unmatched to any gene: 5. This CDR3 is built from 14 residues. For the CDR3, the DNA is TGTGCCAGCAGCTCTAGCGGGACACTAGATACGCAGTATTTT. Translating it yields CASSSSGTLDTQYF.

The J gene is TRBJ1-2, the V gene TRBV7-3; perhaps TRBD1 as D (6 bases). Trimming shortened V by 1 base and J by 2 bases, and 11 bases separated the two germline ends. Germline V lookup: CDR1 SGHTA, CDR2 FQGTGA. The CDR3 is 15 amino acids. CDR3 bases: TGTGCCAGCAGCTTAAGGGCGGGGGCCAACTATGGCTACACCTTC. Protein product: CASSLRAGANYGYTF. Complete variable domain (other parts from reference TRBV7-3 and TRBJ1-2): GAGVSQTPSNKVTEKGKYVELRCDPISGHTALYWYRQSLGQGPEFLIYFQGTGAADDSGLPNDRFFAVRPEGSVSTLKIQRTERGDSAVYLCASSLRAGANYGYTFGSGTRLTVV.

The chain recombines TRBV2 with TRBJ1-5, with D perhaps matching TRBD1 (5 bases). Per the germline V gene, CDR1 is SNHLY and CDR2 is FYNNEI. The CDR3 is made up of 13 amino acids. CDR3 in DNA: TGTGCGACGGGGGGTTATAGCAATCAGCCCCAGCATTTT. This codes for CATGGYSNQPQHF. The complete variable domain, with remaining parts taken from reference TRBV2 and TRBJ1-5, reads EPEVTQTPSHQVTQMGQEVILRCVPISNHLYFYWYRQILGQKVEFLVSFYNNEISEKSEIFDDQFSVERPDGSNFTLKIRSTKLEDSAMYFCATGGYSNQPQHFGDGTRLSIL.

This clone has just one count. This chain joins TRBV5-6 and TRBJ1-2; D perhaps matches TRBD1 (5 bases). The CDR3 is made up of 14 amino acids. Germline values: CDR1 SGHDT, CDR2 YYEEEE. V lost 1 base and J lost 4, with 11 bases in between. CDR3 loop: CASSLLQAVYGYTF. The CDR3 DNA reads as TGTGCCAGCAGCTTGTTACAGGCGGTCTATGGCTACACCTTC.

V and J are TRBV5-1 and TRBJ2-2; D gene unclear. CDR1 SGHRS and CDR2 YFSETQ come from the germline V gene. The ends were cut back, 4 bases at V and 1 base at J, with 11 bases in the middle. CDR3 length equals 15 residues. CDR3 nucleotide sequence: TGCGCCAGCAGCGGCACCCTGCAGAACACCGGGGAGCTGTTTTTT. Its translation: CASSGTLQNTGELFF.

This clone was counted between two and nine times. The V call is TRBV4-3, the J call TRBJ1-5; D is ambiguous. The V gene's germline CDR1 is LGHNA and CDR2 YSLEER. There are 15 residues in the CDR3. Trimming stripped 0 bases from V and 2 bases from J, with 8 bases between. As DNA, the CDR3 is TGCGCCAGCAGCCAAGATCGGTTTGGCAATCAGCCCCAGCATTTT. As protein: CASSQDRFGNQPQHF.

In this sample, this clone turned up a few times. The chain links TRBV19 to TRBJ2-5; 14 nucleotides line up with TRBD2. Germline lookup yields CDR1 LNHDA and CDR2 SQIVND (reference sequence). The V and J ends lost 5 bases and 5 bases, in that order; junction bases with no gene match: 10. The CDR3 totals 17 residues. The CDR3 DNA follows: TGTGCCAGTAGTGAAACGGGACTAGCGGGAGTAGGCGAGACCCAGTACTTC. Amino acids: CASSETGLAGVGETQYF.

For the CDR3, the DNA is TGTGCCAGCTCACCGGGCAGGGAGAACACTGAAGCTTTCTTT. Protein product: CASSPGRENTEAFF. The chain joins TRBV18 to TRBJ1-1, with D maybe TRBD1 (5 bases). Trimming stripped 3 bases from V and 1 base from J, with 9 bases between. This CDR3 comprises 14 residues. Per germline, CDR1 KGHSH and CDR2 LQKENI.

This chain connects TRBV4-3 to TRBJ1-1, with 10 bases that match TRBD1. With V trimmed by 7 bases and J by 10 bases, 12 bases remained unmatched. Germline V gene data show CDR1 as LGHNA and CDR2 as YSLEER. The CDR3 runs 14 residues. The CDR3 is CASKVGTGEERAFF. The CDR3 nucleotides are TGCGCCAGCAAGGTCGGGACAGGGGAAGAACGAGCTTTCTTT.

Only one count was recorded for this clone. The gene calls are TRBV27 and TRBJ1-2; D remains unclear. This CDR3 comprises 15 residues. Per germline, CDR1 MNHEY and CDR2 SMNVEV (reference sequence). Trimming took off 5 bases at V and 3 bases at J, with 16 bases between the two ends. In DNA form, the CDR3 reads TGTGCCAGCAGTCGCGGGCCCAACGGCTACTATGGCTACACCTTC. Translation gives CASSRGPNGYYGYTF.

The rearrangement uses TRBV5-1 and TRBJ2-7; 7 bases align to TRBD2. Germline CDR1 is SGHRS and CDR2 is YFSETQ. Germline trimming cut 4 bases from V and 7 bases from J; bases unmatched to any gene: 20. The CDR3 length is 17 residues. The CDR3 loop reads CASSLSTSGTTTEEQYF. The CDR3 region has the DNA TGCGCCAGCAGCCTATCTACCTCCGGGACTACCACTGAGGAGCAGTACTTC.

This clone was picked up a small number of times. The chain is built from TRBV11-2 and TRBJ1-1, with D perhaps matching TRBD1 (5 bases). This CDR3 comprises 15 residues. Looked up from germline, CDR1 is SGHAT and CDR2 is FQNNGV. V lost 4 bases and J lost 4, with 16 bases in between. The CDR3 reads CASSSADRRATEAFF. CDR3 DNA sequence: TGTGCCAGCAGCTCAGCAGACAGACGAGCCACTGAAGCTTTCTTT.

This chain uses TRBV18 with TRBJ2-5, with D perhaps TRBD2 (6 bases). The CDR3 is 14 residues long. V dropped 2 bases and J dropped 5 bases, with 12 bases sitting between them. Per the germline V gene, CDR1 is KGHSH and CDR2 is LQKENI. CDR3 residues: CASSPSTGDETQYF. CDR3 nucleotide sequence: TGTGCCAGCTCACCAAGTACGGGGGACGAGACCCAGTACTTC.

This rearrangement joins TRBV30 to TRBJ1-5, with D maybe TRBD1 (5 bases). The CDR3 is 13 residues long. Per germline, CDR1 GTSNPN and CDR2 SVGIG (reference sequence). Trimming shortened V by 0 bases and J by 8 bases, and 11 bases separated the two germline ends. The CDR3 loop is CAWSVQDNKPQHF. DNA of the CDR3: TGTGCCTGGAGTGTACAGGATAATAAGCCCCAGCATTTT.

The rearrangement links TRBV5-1 to TRBJ1-1, with 7 bases lining up with TRBD1. This CDR3 spans 15 amino acids. After removal of 2 bases from V and 3 bases from J, the junction contained 7 bases not matched to a gene. Germline V gene sequence: CDR1 SGHRS, CDR2 YFSETQ. The CDR3 coding sequence is TGCGCCAGCAGCTTTCAGGGGGGAGGCGACACTGAAGCTTTCTTT. Its protein product is CASSFQGGGDTEAFF.

The chain joins TRBV28 to TRBJ1-1; 10 bases align to TRBD1. The CDR3 consists of 16 residues. J gave up 5 bases and V 9 bases, and 15 bases lay outside the gene matches. CDR1 is MDHEN and CDR2 is SYDVKM in the germline V gene. The CDR3 bases are TGTGCCAGTGGGGGGGGGACAGGGGACAGTACAACTGAAGCTTTCTTT. It translates to CASGGGTGDSTTEAFF.

This rearrangement joins TRBV7-9 to TRBJ1-1, with 8 bases identical to TRBD1. Germline CDR1 SEHNR, CDR2 FQNEAQ (reference sequence). V shed 5 bases, J shed 5 bases, and the junction held 7 bases outside the gene matches. This CDR3 is built from 14 residues. DNA of the CDR3: TGTGCCAGCAGCACATGGACAGGGCGAACTGAAGCTTTCTTT. Translated: CASSTWTGRTEAFF.